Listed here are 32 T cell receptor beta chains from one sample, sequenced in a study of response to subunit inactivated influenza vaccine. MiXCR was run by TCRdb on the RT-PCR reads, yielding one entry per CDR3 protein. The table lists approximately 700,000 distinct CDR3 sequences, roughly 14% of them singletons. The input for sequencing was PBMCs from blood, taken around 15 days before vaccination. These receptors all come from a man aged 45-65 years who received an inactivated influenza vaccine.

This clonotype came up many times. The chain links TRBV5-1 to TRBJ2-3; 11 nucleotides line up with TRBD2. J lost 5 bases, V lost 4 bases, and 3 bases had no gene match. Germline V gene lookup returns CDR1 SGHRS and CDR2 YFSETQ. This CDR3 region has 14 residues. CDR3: CASSLTSGEDTQYF. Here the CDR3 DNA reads TGCGCCAGCAGCCTGACTAGCGGGGAAGATACGCAGTATTTT.

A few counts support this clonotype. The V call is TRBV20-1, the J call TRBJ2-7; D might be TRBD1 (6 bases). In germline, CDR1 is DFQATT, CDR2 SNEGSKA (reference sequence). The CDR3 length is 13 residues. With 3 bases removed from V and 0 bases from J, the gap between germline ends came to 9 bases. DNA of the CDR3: TGCAGTGCTAGTGGGACAACCTCCTACGAGCAGTACTTC. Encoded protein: CSASGTTSYEQYF.

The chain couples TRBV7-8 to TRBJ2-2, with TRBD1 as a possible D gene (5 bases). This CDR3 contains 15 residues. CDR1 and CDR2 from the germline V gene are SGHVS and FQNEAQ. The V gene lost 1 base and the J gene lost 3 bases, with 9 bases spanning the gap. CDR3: CASSLVRGYTGELFF. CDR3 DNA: TGTGCCAGCAGCTTAGTTAGGGGTTACACCGGGGAGCTGTTTTTT.

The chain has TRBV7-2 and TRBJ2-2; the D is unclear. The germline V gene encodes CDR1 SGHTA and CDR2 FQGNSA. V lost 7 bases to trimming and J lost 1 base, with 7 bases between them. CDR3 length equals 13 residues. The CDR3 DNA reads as TGTGCCAGCACCCCCCGGAACACCGGGGAGCTGTTTTTT. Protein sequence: CASTPRNTGELFF.

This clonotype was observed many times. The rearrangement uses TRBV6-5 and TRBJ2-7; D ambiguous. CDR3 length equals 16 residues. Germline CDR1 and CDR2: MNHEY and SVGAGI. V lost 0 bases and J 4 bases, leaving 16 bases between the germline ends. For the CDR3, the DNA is TGTGCCAGCAGTTACTCCAATCCATACGTTTATTACGAGCAGTACTTC. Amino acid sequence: CASSYSNPYVYYEQYF.

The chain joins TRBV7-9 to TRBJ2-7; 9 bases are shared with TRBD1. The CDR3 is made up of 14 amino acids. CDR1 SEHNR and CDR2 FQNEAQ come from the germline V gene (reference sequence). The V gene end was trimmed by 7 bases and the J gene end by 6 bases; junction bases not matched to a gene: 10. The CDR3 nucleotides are TGTGCCAGCACCGAGGACAGGGGAGGACGCGAGCAGTACTTC. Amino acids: CASTEDRGGREQYF.

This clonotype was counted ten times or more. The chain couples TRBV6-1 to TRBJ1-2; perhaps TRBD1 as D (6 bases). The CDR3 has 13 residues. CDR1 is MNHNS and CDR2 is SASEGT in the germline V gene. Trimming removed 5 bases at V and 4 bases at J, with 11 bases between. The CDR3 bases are TGTGCCAGCAGTCGGACAGTAGCCTATGGCTACACCTTC. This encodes CASSRTVAYGYTF.

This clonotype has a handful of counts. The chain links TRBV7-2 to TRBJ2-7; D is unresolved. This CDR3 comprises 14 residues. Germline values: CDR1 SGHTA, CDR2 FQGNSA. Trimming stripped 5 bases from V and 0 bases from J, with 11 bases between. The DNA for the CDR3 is TGTGCCAGCAGCCTAAAGACACCCTCCTACGAGCAGTACTTC. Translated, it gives CASSLKTPSYEQYF.

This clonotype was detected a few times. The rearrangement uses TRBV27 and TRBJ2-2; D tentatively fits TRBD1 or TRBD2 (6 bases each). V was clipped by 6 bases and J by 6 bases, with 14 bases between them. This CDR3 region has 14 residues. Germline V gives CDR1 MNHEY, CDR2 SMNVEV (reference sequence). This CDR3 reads CASRAGQGAGELFF. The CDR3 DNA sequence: TGTGCCAGCAGGGCGGGACAAGGGGCCGGGGAGCTGTTTTTT.

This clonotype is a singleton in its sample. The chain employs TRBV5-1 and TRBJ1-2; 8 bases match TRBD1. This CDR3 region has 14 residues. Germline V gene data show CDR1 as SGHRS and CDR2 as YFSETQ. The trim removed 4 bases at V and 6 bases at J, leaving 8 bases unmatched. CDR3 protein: CASSRNRGRDGYTF. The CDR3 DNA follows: TGCGCCAGCAGCCGGAACAGGGGGAGAGATGGCTACACCTTC.

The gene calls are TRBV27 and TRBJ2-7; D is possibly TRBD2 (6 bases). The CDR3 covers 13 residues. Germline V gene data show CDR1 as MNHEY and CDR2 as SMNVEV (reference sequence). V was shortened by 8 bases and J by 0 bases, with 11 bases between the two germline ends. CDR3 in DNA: TGTGCCAGCTGGGCGGGAACCTCCTACGAGCAGTACTTC. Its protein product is CASWAGTSYEQYF.

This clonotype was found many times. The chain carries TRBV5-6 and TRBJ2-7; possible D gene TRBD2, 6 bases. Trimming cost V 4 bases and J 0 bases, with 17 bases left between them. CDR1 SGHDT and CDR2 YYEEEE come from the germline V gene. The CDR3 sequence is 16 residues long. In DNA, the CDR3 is TGTGCCAGCAGCCCCGTCAGGCGGACTACCTCCTACGAGCAGTACTTC. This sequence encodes CASSPVRRTTSYEQYF.

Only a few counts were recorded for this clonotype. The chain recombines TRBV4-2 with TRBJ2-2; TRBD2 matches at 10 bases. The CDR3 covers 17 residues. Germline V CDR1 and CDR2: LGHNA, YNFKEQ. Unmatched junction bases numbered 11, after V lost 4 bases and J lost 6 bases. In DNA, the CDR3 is TGTGCCAGCAGCCCAATCCCCACTAGCGGGATCGCCGGGGAGCTGTTTTTT. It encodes CASSPIPTSGIAGELFF.

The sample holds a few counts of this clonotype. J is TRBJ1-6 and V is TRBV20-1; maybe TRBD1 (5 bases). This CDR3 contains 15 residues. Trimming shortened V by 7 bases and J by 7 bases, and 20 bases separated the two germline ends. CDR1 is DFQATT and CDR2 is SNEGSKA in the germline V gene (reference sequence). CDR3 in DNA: TGCAGTGTTCCGATAGGTGGGGGAATCAATTCACCCCTCCACTTT. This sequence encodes CSVPIGGGINSPLHF.

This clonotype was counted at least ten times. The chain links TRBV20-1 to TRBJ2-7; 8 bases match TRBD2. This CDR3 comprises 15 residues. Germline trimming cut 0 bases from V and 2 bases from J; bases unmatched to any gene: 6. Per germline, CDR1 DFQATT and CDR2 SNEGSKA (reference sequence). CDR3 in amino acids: CSARDFPGGTYEQYF. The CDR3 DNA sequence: TGCAGTGCTAGAGATTTCCCGGGGGGGACCTACGAGCAGTACTTC.

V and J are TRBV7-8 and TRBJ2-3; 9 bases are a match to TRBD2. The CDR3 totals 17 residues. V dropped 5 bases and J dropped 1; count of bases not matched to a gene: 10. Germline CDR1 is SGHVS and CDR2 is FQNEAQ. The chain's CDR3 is CASSPGLAGWGTDTQYF. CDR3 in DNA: TGTGCCAGCAGCCCCGGGCTAGCGGGGTGGGGCACAGATACGCAGTATTTT.

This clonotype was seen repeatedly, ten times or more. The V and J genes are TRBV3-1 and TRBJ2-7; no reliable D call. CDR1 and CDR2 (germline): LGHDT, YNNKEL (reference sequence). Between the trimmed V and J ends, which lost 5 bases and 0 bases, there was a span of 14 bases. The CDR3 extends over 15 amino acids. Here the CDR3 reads CASSSTPASSYEQYF. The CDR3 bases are TGTGCCAGCAGCTCCACCCCGGCCAGCTCCTACGAGCAGTACTTC.

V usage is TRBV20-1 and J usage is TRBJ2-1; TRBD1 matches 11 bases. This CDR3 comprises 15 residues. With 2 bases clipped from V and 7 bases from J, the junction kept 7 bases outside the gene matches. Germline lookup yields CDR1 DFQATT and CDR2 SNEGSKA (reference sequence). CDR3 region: CSARSMGQGVNEQFF. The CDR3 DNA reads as TGCAGTGCTAGAAGTATGGGACAGGGGGTTAATGAGCAGTTCTTC.

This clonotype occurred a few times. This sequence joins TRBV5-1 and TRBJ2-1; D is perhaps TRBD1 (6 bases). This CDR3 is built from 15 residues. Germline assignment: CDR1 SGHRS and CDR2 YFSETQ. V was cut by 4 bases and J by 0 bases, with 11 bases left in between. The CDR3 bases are TGCGCCAGCAGCCCTACAGGGTTCTCCTACAATGAGCAGTTCTTC. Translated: CASSPTGFSYNEQFF.

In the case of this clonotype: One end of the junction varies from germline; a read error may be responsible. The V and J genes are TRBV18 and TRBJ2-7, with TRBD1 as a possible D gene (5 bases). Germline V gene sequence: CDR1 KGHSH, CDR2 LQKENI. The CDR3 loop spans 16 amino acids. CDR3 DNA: TGTGCCAGGTCACAGGACCGCAGTTACCAAGTCTACGAGCAGTACTTC. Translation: CARSQDRSYQVYEQYF.

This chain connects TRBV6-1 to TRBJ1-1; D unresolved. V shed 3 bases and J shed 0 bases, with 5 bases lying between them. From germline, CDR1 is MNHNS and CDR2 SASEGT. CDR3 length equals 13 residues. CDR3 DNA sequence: TGTGCCAGCAGTGAGATAGTGAACACTGAAGCTTTCTTT. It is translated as CASSEIVNTEAFF.

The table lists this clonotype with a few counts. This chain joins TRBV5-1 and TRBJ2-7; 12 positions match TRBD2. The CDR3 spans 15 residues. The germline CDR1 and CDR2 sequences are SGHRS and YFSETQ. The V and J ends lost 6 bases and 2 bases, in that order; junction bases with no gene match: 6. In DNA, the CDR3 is TGCGCCAGCACTACCTCTAGCGGGAGGGCCTACGAGCAGTACTTC. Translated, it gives CASTTSSGRAYEQYF.

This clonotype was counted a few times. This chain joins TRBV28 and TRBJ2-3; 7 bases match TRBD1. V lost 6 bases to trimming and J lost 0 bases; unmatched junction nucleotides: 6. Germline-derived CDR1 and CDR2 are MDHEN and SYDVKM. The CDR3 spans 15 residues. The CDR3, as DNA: TGTGCCAGCAGCCGTACAGGGGCAAGCACAGATACGCAGTATTTT. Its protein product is CASSRTGASTDTQYF.

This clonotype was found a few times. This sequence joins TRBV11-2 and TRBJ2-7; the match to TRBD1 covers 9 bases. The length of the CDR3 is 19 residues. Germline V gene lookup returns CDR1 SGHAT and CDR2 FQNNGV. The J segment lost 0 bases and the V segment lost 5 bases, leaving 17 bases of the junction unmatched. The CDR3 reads CASSPAWYSGQGSSYEQYF. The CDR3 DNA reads TGTGCCAGCAGCCCTGCCTGGTACTCGGGACAGGGAAGCTCCTACGAGCAGTACTTC.

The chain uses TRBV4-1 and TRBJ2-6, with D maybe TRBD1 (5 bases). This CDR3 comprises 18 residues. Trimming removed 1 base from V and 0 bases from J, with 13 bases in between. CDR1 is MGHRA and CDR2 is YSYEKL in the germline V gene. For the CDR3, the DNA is TGCGCCAGCAGCCAAGTAGGGAACAGGATCTCTGGGGCCAACGTCCTGACTTTC. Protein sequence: CASSQVGNRISGANVLTF.

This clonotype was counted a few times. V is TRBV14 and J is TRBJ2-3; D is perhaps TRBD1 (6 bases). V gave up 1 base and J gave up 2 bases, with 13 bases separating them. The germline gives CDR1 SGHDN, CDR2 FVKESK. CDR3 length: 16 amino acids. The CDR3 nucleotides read TGTGCCAGCAGCCAAGGGGACACTTCCTACACAGATACGCAGTATTTT. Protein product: CASSQGDTSYTDTQYF. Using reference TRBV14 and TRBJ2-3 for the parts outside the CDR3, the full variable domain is EAGVTQFPSHSVIEKGQTVTLRCDPISGHDNLYWYRRVMGKEIKFLLHFVKESKQDESGMPNNRFLAERTGGTYSTLKVQPAELEDSGVYFCASSQGDTSYTDTQYFGPGTRLTVL.

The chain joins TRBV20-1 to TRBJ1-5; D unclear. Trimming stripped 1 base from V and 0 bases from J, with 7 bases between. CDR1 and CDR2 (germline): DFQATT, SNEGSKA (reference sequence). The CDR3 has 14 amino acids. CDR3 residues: CSARVPHSNQPQHF. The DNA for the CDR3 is TGCAGTGCTAGAGTTCCCCATAGCAATCAGCCCCAGCATTTT.

The CDR3, as DNA: TGTGCCAGCGGTTCTAGCGGTGCCAAAAACATTCAGTACTTC. Protein sequence: CASGSSGAKNIQYF. The chain is built from TRBV28 and TRBJ2-4; 7 bases line up with TRBD2. Germline CDR1 and CDR2: MDHEN and SYDVKM. The CDR3 sequence is 14 residues long. Trimming at V came to 8 bases and at J to 1 base, leaving 5 bases not matched to a gene.

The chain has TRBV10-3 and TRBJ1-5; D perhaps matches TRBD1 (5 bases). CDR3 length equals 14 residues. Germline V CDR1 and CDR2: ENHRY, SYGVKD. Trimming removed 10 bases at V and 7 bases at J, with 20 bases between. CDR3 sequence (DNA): TGTGCCACGGGGGGAACTGGAGCGGAGCAGCCCCAGCATTTT. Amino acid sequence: CATGGTGAEQPQHF.

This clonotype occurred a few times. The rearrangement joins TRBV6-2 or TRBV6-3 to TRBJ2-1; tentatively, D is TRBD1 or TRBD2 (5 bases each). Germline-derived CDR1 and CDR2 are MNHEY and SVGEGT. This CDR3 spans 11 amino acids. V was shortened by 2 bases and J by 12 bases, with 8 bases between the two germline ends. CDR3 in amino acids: CASSYGGSQFF. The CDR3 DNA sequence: TGTGCCAGCAGTTACGGGGGATCGCAGTTCTTC.

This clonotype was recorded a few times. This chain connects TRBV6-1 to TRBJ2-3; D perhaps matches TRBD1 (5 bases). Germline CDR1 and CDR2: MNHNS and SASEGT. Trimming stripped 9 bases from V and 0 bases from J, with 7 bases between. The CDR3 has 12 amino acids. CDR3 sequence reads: CASQGSTDTQYF. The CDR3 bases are TGTGCCAGTCAGGGTAGCACAGATACGCAGTATTTT.

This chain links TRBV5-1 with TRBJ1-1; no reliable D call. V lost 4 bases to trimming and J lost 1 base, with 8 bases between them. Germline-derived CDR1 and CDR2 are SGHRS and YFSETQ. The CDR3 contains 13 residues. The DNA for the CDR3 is TGCGCCAGCAGCCAACCTCAGAACACTGAAGCTTTCTTT. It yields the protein CASSQPQNTEAFF.